This T cell receptor beta chain comes out of a study of Ad26.COV2.S vaccination and SARS-CoV-2 variants. Regarding the study as a whole: Post-vaccination spike-specific CD8+ and CD4+ T cell responses reportedly had substantial breadth.

TCRdb's table, derived via immunoSEQ multiplex PCR, lists solely in-frame clones and lacks some. The sample yields 430,000 or so clones, 75% to 95% seen once. CDR3 length: 15 residues. V gave up 0 bases and J gave up 12 bases; unmatched junction bases: 12. Germline loops: CDR1 SGHRS, CDR2 YFSETQ. Treatment here: around 19 received Ad26.COV2.S at low or high dose, single or two shots; roughly five received placebo; per-sample allocation not given. Samples analyzed were those drawn on day 63 after the first vaccine or placebo injection. This vaccine is an Ad26 vector that expresses the Wuhan-strain SARS-CoV-2 spike. With regard to this clone: Its cognate antigen is unknown.

This clonotype originated in a person aged 18-60 years who received the Ad26.COV2.S COVID-19 vaccine or a placebo. The sample in question was peripheral blood, obtained in a trial of Ad26.COV2.S vaccine versus placebo. The chain has TRBV5-1 and TRBJ2-1; 7 positions agree with TRBD2. CDR3 loop: CASSLVTSDDSRQFF. The CDR3 bases are TGCGCCAGCAGCTTGGTTACTAGCGACGACTCTAGGCAGTTCTTC.